This T cell receptor beta chain is from a study of molecular identifiers for immune sequencing clone quantification. Looking at the study overall: In replicates, the authors split RNA from approximately 20,000 or 100,000 naive CD8 cells five ways and sequenced four. Study results and limitations: Over 97% of effector molecules, yet under 1% of naive-cell molecules, were held by clones above 20 RNA copies.

When naive CD8 T cells were sorted, they were gated as CD8+CD4-CCR7+CD45RA+. The CDR3 covers 16 residues. Germline CDR1 MGHRA, CDR2 YSYEKL. V dropped 0 bases and J dropped 3; count of bases not matched to a gene: 8. This clonotype has more than one count but fewer than ten. The antigen is undetermined. Methods described previously were used for bulk TCR libraries, and listed TCR primers were applied. TCRdb independently ran MiXCR on the PCR reads; one entry per CDR3 protein. The sample holds around 480,000 distinct CDR3 sequences, around 23% seen once. The sequence derives from a human donor in good health. Some libraries in this study had Jurkat cell RNA spiked in. This sequence joins TRBV4-1 and TRBJ2-7; 7 nucleotides agree with TRBD2. Sequenced: naive CD8+ T cells from blood, with Jurkat cell RNA spiked in. Subset here: FACS-sorted CD8+CD4-CCR7+CD45RA+ naive T cells. CDR3 DNA: TGCGCCAGCAGCCAAGAATTTAATAGGGACTACTACGAGCAGTACTTC. This gives the protein CASSQEFNRDYYEQYF.